This section outlines one T cell receptor beta chain sequence together with its context. The antigen remains unidentified. The sample belongs to a study of CXCR3-negative and CXCR3-positive naive CD8 T cells. The study made its TRB cDNA libraries by 5' RACE, adding UMI labels. After re-calling the 5' RACE reads, TCRdb lists one entry per CDR3 protein, DNA absent. Seen in this sample are some 130,000 distinct CDR3 sequences; the ten most common clones hold approximately 0.4%. Germline loops: CDR1 MDHEN, CDR2 SYDVKM. The CDR3 sequence is 14 residues long. General study points: Naive CXCR3-positive cells had TRB CDR3s more hydrophobic than those of CXCR3-negative naive cells. Similar TRBV-TRBJ usage characterized naive CXCR3-negative and CXCR3-positive cells; memory cells differed.

The sample taken for sequencing was naive CXCR3+ CD8+ T cells from blood. Subset given: CD45RO-CCR7+CD27+CD95- naive CD8+ T cells expressing CXCR3 (TNR3+). The genes are TRBV28 and TRBJ1-2. This receptor was taken from a human donor in good health. Some clones in this sample may be carry-over from other donors' samples. The CDR3 loop reads CASSLAAENYGYTF.